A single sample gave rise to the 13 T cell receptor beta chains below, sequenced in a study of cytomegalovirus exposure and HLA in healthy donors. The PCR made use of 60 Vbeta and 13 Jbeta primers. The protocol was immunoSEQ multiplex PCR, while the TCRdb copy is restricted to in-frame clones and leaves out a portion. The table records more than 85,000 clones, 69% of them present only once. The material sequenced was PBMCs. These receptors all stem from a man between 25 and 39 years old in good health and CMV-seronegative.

CDR3: CASAGGGEQYF. CDR3 in DNA: TGCGCCAGCGCAGGGGGCGGCGAGCAGTACTTC. The rearrangement joins TRBV23-1 to TRBJ2-7; 8 bases are shared with TRBD1. TRBV23-1 is an ORF, and what it does is uncertain. J lost 6 bases, V lost 8 bases, and 3 bases had no gene match. The CDR3 totals 11 residues.

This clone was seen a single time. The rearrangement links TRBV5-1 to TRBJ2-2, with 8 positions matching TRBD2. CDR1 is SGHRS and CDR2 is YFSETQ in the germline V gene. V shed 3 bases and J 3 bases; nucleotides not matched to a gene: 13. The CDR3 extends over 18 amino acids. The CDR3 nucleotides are TGCGCCAGCAGCTATGCCCAATTAGCGGGGTGGGACACCGGGGAGCTGTTTTTT. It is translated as CASSYAQLAGWDTGELFF.

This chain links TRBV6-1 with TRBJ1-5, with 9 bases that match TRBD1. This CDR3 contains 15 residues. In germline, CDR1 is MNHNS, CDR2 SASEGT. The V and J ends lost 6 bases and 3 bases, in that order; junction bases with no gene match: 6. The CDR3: CASRATGGINQPQHF. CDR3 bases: TGTGCCAGCAGAGCTACAGGGGGCATCAATCAGCCCCAGCATTTT.

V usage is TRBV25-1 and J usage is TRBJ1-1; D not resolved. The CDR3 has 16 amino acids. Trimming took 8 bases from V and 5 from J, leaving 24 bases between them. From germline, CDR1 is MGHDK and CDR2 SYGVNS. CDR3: CASSSLGSAGGTEAFF. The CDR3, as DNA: TGTGCCAGCTCCTCACTTGGGTCGGCTGGAGGGACTGAAGCTTTCTTT. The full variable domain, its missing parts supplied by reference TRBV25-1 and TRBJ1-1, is EADIYQTPRYLVIGTGKKITLECSQTMGHDKMYWYQQDPGMELHLIHYSYGVNSTEKGDLSSESTVSRIRTEHFPLTLESARPSHTSQYLCASSSLGSAGGTEAFFGQGTRLTVV.

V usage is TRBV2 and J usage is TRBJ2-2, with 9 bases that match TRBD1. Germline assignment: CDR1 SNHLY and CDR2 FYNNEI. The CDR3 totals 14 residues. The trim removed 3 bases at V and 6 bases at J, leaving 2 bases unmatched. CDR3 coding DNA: TGTGCCAGCAGTGAGGGGACAGGGCCCGGGGAGCTGTTTTTT. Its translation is CASSEGTGPGELFF.

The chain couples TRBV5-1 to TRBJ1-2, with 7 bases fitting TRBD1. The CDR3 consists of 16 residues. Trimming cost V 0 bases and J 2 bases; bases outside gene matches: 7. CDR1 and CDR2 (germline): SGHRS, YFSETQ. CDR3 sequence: CASSLDRGPSNYGYTF. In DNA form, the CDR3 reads TGCGCCAGCAGCTTGGACAGGGGCCCTTCCAACTATGGCTACACCTTC.

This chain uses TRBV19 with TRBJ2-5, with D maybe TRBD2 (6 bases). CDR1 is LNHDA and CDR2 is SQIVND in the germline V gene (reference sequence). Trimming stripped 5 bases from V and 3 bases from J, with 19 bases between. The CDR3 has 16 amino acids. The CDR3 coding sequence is TGTGCCAGTAGTTCGACGGGCGGGACCCCAAAAGAGACCCAGTACTTC. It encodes CASSSTGGTPKETQYF.

The CDR3 loop is CASSLLPGGAFDEQFF. The CDR3 nucleotides are TGTGCCAGTAGTTTACTCCCCGGGGGGGCCTTCGATGAGCAGTTCTTC. J is TRBJ2-1 and V is TRBV19; 8 bases line up with TRBD2. The length of the CDR3 is 16 residues. Germline V gene lookup returns CDR1 LNHDA and CDR2 SQIVND (reference sequence). V was clipped by 5 bases and J by 8 bases; unmatched bases: 14.

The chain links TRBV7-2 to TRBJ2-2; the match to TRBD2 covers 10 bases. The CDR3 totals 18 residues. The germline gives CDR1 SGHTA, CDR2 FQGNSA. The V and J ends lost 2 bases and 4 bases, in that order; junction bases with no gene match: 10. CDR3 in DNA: TGTGCCAGCAGCTTAAATAACCTAGCGGGAGTGGGCACCGGGGAGCTGTTTTTT. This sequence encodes CASSLNNLAGVGTGELFF.

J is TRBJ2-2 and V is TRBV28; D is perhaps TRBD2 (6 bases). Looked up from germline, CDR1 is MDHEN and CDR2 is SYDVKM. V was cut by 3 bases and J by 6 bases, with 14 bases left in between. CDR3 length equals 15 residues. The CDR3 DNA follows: TGTGCCAGCAGTTTCCTCGACTTAGCGGCCGGGGAGCTGTTTTTT. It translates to CASSFLDLAAGELFF.

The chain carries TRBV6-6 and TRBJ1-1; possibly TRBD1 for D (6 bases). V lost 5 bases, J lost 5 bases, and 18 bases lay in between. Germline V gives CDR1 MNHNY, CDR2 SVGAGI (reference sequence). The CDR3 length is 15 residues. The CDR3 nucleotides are TGTGCCAGCAGTCCCCGGCAGGGGACGGGTACTGAAGCTTTCTTT. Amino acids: CASSPRQGTGTEAFF.

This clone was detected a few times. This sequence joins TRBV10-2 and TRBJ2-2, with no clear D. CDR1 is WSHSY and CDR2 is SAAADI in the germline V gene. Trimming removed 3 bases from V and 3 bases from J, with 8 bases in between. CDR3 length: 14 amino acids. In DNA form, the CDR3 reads TGCGCCAGCAGTGATTCTCCGGACACCGGGGAGCTGTTTTTT. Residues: CASSDSPDTGELFF.

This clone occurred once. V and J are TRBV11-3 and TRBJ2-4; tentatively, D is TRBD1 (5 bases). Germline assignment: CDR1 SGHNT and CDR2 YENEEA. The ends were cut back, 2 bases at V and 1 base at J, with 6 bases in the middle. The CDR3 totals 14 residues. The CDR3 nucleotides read TGTGCCAGCAGCTTACCAGGGGCCAAAAACATTCAGTACTTC. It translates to CASSLPGAKNIQYF.